The 21 T cell receptor beta chains given below trace back to one sample, sequenced in a study of blood T cell repertoires in COVID-19. Assay: immunoSEQ multiplex PCR; the TCRdb copy retains only in-frame clones and omits some. Of about 200,000 clones in the sample, roughly 94% were seen once. Input material: peripheral blood. The source is a man between 25 and 39 years old with COVID-19, enrolled during active disease.

There are a few counts of this clone. The rearrangement uses TRBV5-1 and TRBJ2-5; tentative D call: TRBD1 (5 bases). The CDR3 spans 13 residues. Germline-derived CDR1 and CDR2 are SGHRS and YFSETQ. V was shortened by 3 bases and J by 2 bases, with 8 bases between the two germline ends. CDR3 DNA: TGCGCCAGCAGCTCGACAGTACAAGAGACCCAGTACTTC. Translation: CASSSTVQETQYF.

CDR3 amino acids: CASRRQVNYGYTF. CDR3 DNA sequence: TGTGCCAGCAGGCGACAGGTTAACTATGGCTACACCTTC. The chain couples TRBV12-3 or TRBV12-4 to TRBJ1-2, with a possible D match to TRBD1 (6 bases). This CDR3 region has 13 residues. Trimming removed 6 bases at V and 1 base at J, with 9 bases between.

The chain couples TRBV19 to TRBJ1-5; D call uncertain. In germline, CDR1 is LNHDA, CDR2 SQIVND (reference sequence). V lost 5 bases and J lost 1, with 15 bases in between. The CDR3 spans 16 residues. This CDR3 is CASSLRHPQSNQPQHF. CDR3 DNA sequence: TGTGCCAGTAGTCTTCGACACCCACAGAGCAATCAGCCCCAGCATTTT.

This clone appeared a single time. This rearrangement joins TRBV5-4 to TRBJ1-1; possibly TRBD1 for D (5 bases). V lost 4 bases and J 4 bases, leaving 17 bases between the germline ends. The CDR3 covers 15 residues. The germline V gene has CDR1 SGHNT and CDR2 YYREEE (reference sequence). For the CDR3, the DNA is TGTGCCAGCAGCCGGCCGGGAGCGGGGGGCACTGAAGCTTTCTTT. Translating gives CASSRPGAGGTEAFF.

The V call is TRBV3-1 (or the pseudogene TRBV3-2), the J call TRBJ1-2, with a weak D call TRBD1 (6 bases). CDR1 is LGHDT, CDR2 YNNKEL, per germline (reference sequence). The V end lost 7 bases, the J end lost 4 bases, and 13 bases lay between the germline ends. The CDR3 has 13 amino acids. The CDR3 DNA reads TGTGCCAGCAATAAACAGGGCATCTATGGCTACACCTTC. It specifies CASNKQGIYGYTF.

The rearrangement joins TRBV3-1 (or the pseudogene TRBV3-2) to TRBJ2-2, with TRBD2 identical over 7 bases. Germline CDR1 and CDR2: LGHDT and YNNKEL (reference sequence). Trimming at V came to 0 bases and at J to 2 bases, leaving 12 bases not matched to a gene. There are 19 residues in the CDR3. CDR3 amino acids: CASSQEAPWASGNTGELFF. CDR3 DNA sequence: TGTGCCAGCAGCCAAGAGGCTCCTTGGGCTAGCGGAAACACCGGGGAGCTGTTTTTT.

The chain links TRBV6-5 to TRBJ1-4; D may be TRBD1 (5 bases). Trimming stripped 0 bases from V and 5 bases from J, with 7 bases between. This CDR3 spans 14 amino acids. Germline values: CDR1 MNHEY, CDR2 SVGAGI. The CDR3 sequence is CASSYSKGNEKLFF. The CDR3 nucleotides are TGTGCCAGCAGTTACTCGAAGGGGAATGAAAAACTGTTTTTT.

This clone was found once. The chain links TRBV12-3 or TRBV12-4 to TRBJ1-2; D call uncertain. This CDR3 has 13 amino acids. Trimming took off 0 bases at V and 8 bases at J, with 10 bases between the two ends. The CDR3 region has the DNA TGTGCCAGCAGTTTAGCGCTCCAACGGGGCTACACCTTC. Its translation is CASSLALQRGYTF.

The chain joins TRBV27 to TRBJ2-7; 8 nucleotides agree with TRBD2. Germline-derived CDR1 and CDR2 are MNHEY and SMNVEV (reference sequence). The trim removed 7 bases at V and 3 bases at J, leaving 26 bases unmatched. CDR3 length: 20 amino acids. The CDR3 region has the DNA TGTGCCAGCACCACCTCCCGAGCGGGGGAAAGACCCGGTTCCTTCTACGAGCAGTACTTC. It codes for CASTTSRAGERPGSFYEQYF.

About this clone: One end of the junction is discordant with germline, which a read error may explain. The rearrangement uses TRBV15 and TRBJ2-3, with 7 bases matching TRBD2. This CDR3 has 15 amino acids. Per germline, CDR1 LNHNV and CDR2 YYDKDF (reference sequence). The CDR3 loop is CATSRDQSRAAGPNF. In DNA form, the CDR3 reads TGTGCCACCAGCAGAGATCAAAGTAGGGCAGCGGGGCCCAATTTT.

This rearrangement joins TRBV5-1 to TRBJ2-7; 7 positions agree with TRBD2. V shed 3 bases and J 6 bases; nucleotides not matched to a gene: 3. CDR3 length equals 12 residues. Germline-derived CDR1 and CDR2 are SGHRS and YFSETQ. CDR3 DNA: TGCGCCAGCAGCTCTGGGGAGGGCGAGCAGTACTTC. This encodes CASSSGEGEQYF. Full variable domain (outside the CDR3, taken from reference TRBV5-1 and TRBJ2-7): KAGVTQTPRYLIKTRGQQVTLSCSPISGHRSVSWYQQTPGQGLQFLFEYFSETQRNKGNFPGRFSGRQFSNSRSEMNVSTLELGDSALYLCASSSGEGEQYFGPGTRLTVT.

V usage is TRBV7-3 and J usage is TRBJ2-3; D is unresolved. Trimming took off 5 bases at V and 0 bases at J, with 6 bases between the two ends. Germline-derived CDR1 and CDR2 are SGHTA and FQGTGA. This CDR3 contains 13 residues. In DNA form, the CDR3 reads TGTGCCAGCAGCGAGACTAGCACAGATACGCAGTATTTT. Protein: CASSETSTDTQYF.

This sequence joins TRBV6-1 and TRBJ2-5; the D is unclear. The CDR3 sequence is 14 residues long. Germline V gene lookup returns CDR1 MNHNS and CDR2 SASEGT. V was clipped by 3 bases and J by 1 base, with 9 bases between them. CDR3 loop: CASSDRGAQETQYF. DNA for the CDR3: TGTGCCAGCAGTGACAGAGGCGCCCAAGAGACCCAGTACTTC.

The gene calls are TRBV20-1 and TRBJ2-1, with 7 nucleotides matching TRBD2. CDR1 and CDR2 (germline): DFQATT, SNEGSKA (reference sequence). The CDR3 sequence is 16 residues long. V trimming: 3 bases; J trimming: 0 bases; junction bases outside the gene matches: 8. CDR3 residues: CSASDRRGNSYNEQFF. CDR3 bases: TGCAGTGCTAGTGATCGGCGGGGGAACTCCTACAATGAGCAGTTCTTC.

The rearrangement joins TRBV19 to TRBJ1-5, with D possibly matching TRBD1 (5 bases). Germline CDR1 reads LNHDA; CDR2 reads SQIVND (reference sequence). The CDR3 totals 13 residues. V lost 8 bases, J lost 7 bases, and 15 bases lay in between. The CDR3 spells CASGQGFGQPQHF. The CDR3 nucleotides are TGTGCCAGTGGTCAGGGTTTTGGGCAGCCCCAGCATTTT. The full variable domain, rest sourced from reference TRBV19 and TRBJ1-5, is DGGITQSPKYLFRKEGQNVTLSCEQNLNHDAMYWYRQDPGQGLRLIYYSQIVNDFQKGDIAEGYSVSREKKESFPLTVTSAQKNPTAFYLCASGQGFGQPQHFGDGTRLSIL.

CDR3 in DNA: TGTGCCAGCAGCCAAGGGGGAGTCTACAATGAGCAGTTCTTC. Residues: CASSQGGVYNEQFF. The chain joins TRBV3-1 (or the pseudogene TRBV3-2) to TRBJ2-1; D is perhaps TRBD2 (5 bases). This CDR3 has 14 residues. V was shortened by 1 base and J by 3 bases, with 7 bases between the two germline ends. CDR1 and CDR2 (germline): LGHDT, YNNKEL (reference sequence).

The chain combines TRBV6-5 with TRBJ1-6; the D is unclear. The germline gives CDR1 MNHEY, CDR2 SVGAGI. The CDR3 is made up of 15 amino acids. Trimming cost V 2 bases and J 2 bases, with 7 bases left between them. This CDR3 is CASSYRSPYNSPLHF. DNA for the CDR3: TGTGCCAGCAGTTACAGGAGTCCCTATAATTCACCCCTCCACTTT.

The genes are TRBV7-9 and TRBJ1-1, with D possibly TRBD1 on 6 matching bases. Germline loops: CDR1 SEHNR, CDR2 FQNEAQ (reference sequence). The CDR3 is 15 residues long. Trimming stripped 5 bases from V and 0 bases from J, with 13 bases between. Here the CDR3 DNA reads TGTGCCAGCAGCAACCACAGGGTCTTGAACACTGAAGCTTTCTTT. Encoded protein: CASSNHRVLNTEAFF. Supplemented by reference TRBV7-9 and TRBJ1-1, the full variable domain reads DTGVSQNPRHKITKRGQNVTFRCDPISEHNRLYWYRQTLGQGPEFLTYFQNEAQLEKSRLLSDRFSAERPKGSFSTLEIQRTEQGDSAMYLCASSNHRVLNTEAFFGQGTRLTVV.

The J gene is TRBJ2-2, the V gene TRBV7-2, with D possibly being TRBD2 (5 bases). CDR1 and CDR2 from the germline V gene are SGHTA and FQGNSA. V was trimmed by 4 bases and J by 7 bases, leaving 16 bases between them. This CDR3 is 15 amino acids long. CDR3 region: CASSSDFSWVGELFF. CDR3 nucleotide sequence: TGTGCCAGCAGCTCGGACTTTTCGTGGGTCGGGGAGCTGTTTTTT.

This chain joins TRBV18 and TRBJ2-7; 8 bases are a match to TRBD2. The junction had 6 bases not matched to a gene; V was cut back by 2 bases and J by 3 bases. CDR1 and CDR2 from the germline V gene are KGHSH and LQKENI. This CDR3 comprises 15 residues. The CDR3 DNA reads TGTGCCAGCTCACCAGTGGTAGCGGGGCACTACGAGCAGTACTTC. Translated, it gives CASSPVVAGHYEQYF.

About this clone itself: The same CDR3 also results from other DNA sequences found in this sample. This chain connects TRBV6-5 to TRBJ1-1; 9 bases align to TRBD1. The trim removed 6 bases at V and 5 bases at J, leaving 4 bases unmatched. The CDR3 contains 13 residues. Germline lookup yields CDR1 MNHEY and CDR2 SVGAGI. The DNA of the CDR3 is TGTGCCAGCAGGGACAGGGGTTTAACTGAAGCTTTCTTT. It specifies CASRDRGLTEAFF.